These 8 T cell receptor beta chains came from one sample sequenced in a study of T-cell reconstitution after alpha-beta-depleted transplantation in children. Library preparation (for TCRbeta) was performed with unique molecular identifiers. TCRdb ran MiXCR on the PCR reads and lists one entry per CDR3 protein. The data hold around 670,000 distinct CDR3 sequences, with approximately 14% observed a single time. Sequencing was performed on PBMCs, taken before TCRalphabeta/CD19-depleted stem cell transplant. These receptors all stem from a girl aged 2 to 10 with congenital amegakaryocytic thrombocytopenia, due to receive a stem cell transplant.

The chain uses TRBV5-1 and TRBJ2-1; TRBD1 or TRBD2 may be the D gene (5 bases each). The CDR3 runs 15 residues. Trimming took 7 bases from V and 0 from J, leaving 14 bases between them. Germline assignment: CDR1 SGHRS and CDR2 YFSETQ. The CDR3: CASGRGDTSYNEQFF. CDR3 nucleotide sequence: TGCGCCAGCGGAAGAGGGGATACCTCCTACAATGAGCAGTTCTTC.

The chain combines TRBV4-1 with TRBJ2-3; D is undetermined. V lost 3 bases, J lost 6 bases, and 16 bases lay in between. CDR3 size: 15 residues. Germline assignment: CDR1 MGHRA and CDR2 YSYEKL. CDR3: CASSQPREAGDTQYF. In nucleotides, the CDR3 is TGCGCCAGCAGCCAGCCCAGAGAGGCCGGGGATACGCAGTATTTT.

This clonotype was seen at least ten times. This sequence joins TRBV7-2 and TRBJ2-3; D call uncertain. This CDR3 is built from 13 residues. Germline-derived CDR1 and CDR2 are SGHTA and FQGNSA. Trimming removed 5 bases at V and 2 bases at J, with 8 bases between. The CDR3 bases are TGTGCCAGCAGCAGCTACGACACAGATACGCAGTATTTT. Translating gives CASSSYDTDTQYF.

The V call is TRBV7-9, the J call TRBJ2-7, with 9 nucleotides matching TRBD2. The CDR3 contains 15 residues. The germline CDR1 and CDR2 sequences are SEHNR and FQNEAQ (reference sequence). The trim removed 4 bases at V and 3 bases at J, leaving 7 bases unmatched. The CDR3 nucleotides are TGTGCCAGCAGCTACCCCACTAGCGGGTTCTACGAGCAGTACTTC. Protein product: CASSYPTSGFYEQYF.

V usage is TRBV6-1 and J usage is TRBJ2-5; TRBD1 agrees at 10 bases. Unmatched junction bases numbered 11, after V lost 6 bases and J lost 4 bases. Germline CDR1 reads MNHNS; CDR2 reads SASEGT. This CDR3 is 16 amino acids long. CDR3 protein: CASRRPSGQGSETQYF. Here the CDR3 DNA reads TGTGCCAGCAGACGCCCCTCGGGACAGGGGTCAGAGACCCAGTACTTC.

As DNA, the CDR3 is TGTGCCAGCAGCGCCTTGGCAGATACGCAGTATTTT. This encodes CASSALADTQYF. This sequence joins TRBV7-2 and TRBJ2-3; D is ambiguous. Germline V gene sequence: CDR1 SGHTA, CDR2 FQGNSA. V was clipped by 5 bases and J by 4 bases, with 7 bases between them. The CDR3 totals 12 residues.

The chain is built from TRBV5-1 and TRBJ2-2, with 10 bases identical to TRBD2. Germline loops: CDR1 SGHRS, CDR2 YFSETQ. J was trimmed by 3 bases and V by 4 bases; bases with no gene match: 6. CDR3 length equals 16 residues. CDR3 coding DNA: TGCGCCAGCAGCCTACGGACTAGCGGATACACCGGGGAGCTGTTTTTT. Translation: CASSLRTSGYTGELFF.

The chain uses TRBV15 and TRBJ2-1; 9 bases align to TRBD1. The V gene's germline CDR1 is LNHNV and CDR2 YYDKDF (reference sequence). V trimming: 6 bases; J trimming: 3 bases; junction bases outside the gene matches: 9. CDR3 size: 16 residues. The CDR3 bases are TGTGCCACCAGTCCAAAGGGACAGGGTGTCTACAATGAGCAGTTCTTC. This sequence encodes CATSPKGQGVYNEQFF. The complete variable domain, with remaining parts taken from reference TRBV15 and TRBJ2-1, reads DAMVIQNPRYQVTQFGKPVTLSCSQTLNHNVMYWYQQKSSQAPKLLFHYYDKDFNNEADTPDNFQSRRPNTSFCFLDIRSPGLGDTAMYLCATSPKGQGVYNEQFFGPGTRLTVL.